This T cell receptor beta chain was found in a study of cytomegalovirus exposure and HLA in healthy donors (dated by TCRdb to about 2017). Regarding the complete study: An earlier analysis of 587 of the donors reported 250 to 350 Gb of sequence data and 100 million to 140 million unique TCR beta sequences from about 179 million T cells. Every discovery cohort repertoire had been produced on one sequencing platform. An earlier analysis of around 580 of the donors used high-throughput TCR beta sequencing to judge whether each TCR beta V gene segment behaved as functional or pseudogenic. Genome-wide SNP genotypes for about 65% of the roughly 670 donors were used in a later genetic analysis, which treated that subset as a discovery cohort. In the later analysis, no new phenotypic data were used to find candidate immune exposures; instead, reliance was placed on TCR beta sequences and their occurrence across donors. Several DR-DQ haplotypes were handled as single units for association and clustering because linkage in the cohort was strong. The study aimed to test whether signatures of past pathogen exposure could be identified by cataloging public T cell receptors. Donor age, sex, ethnicity and CMV serostatus were compiled together with the repertoire data. Typing coverage varied by locus: roughly 629-630 donors for A, B, C, DRB1 and DQB1; approximately 500 for DQA1; about 590 for DPA1; roughly 470 for DPB1. Among the 398 genotyped donors, around 81% belonged to the genetic ancestry cluster associated with self-reported Caucasian donors. The study combined high-throughput TCR immunosequencing, statistical association of individual TCRs with disease status, and machine learning to predict cytomegalovirus infection status. To study patterns of TCR occurrence, a later analysis re-analyzed previously published TCR beta repertoires from 666 donors and added high-resolution HLA genotyping. The study profiled the T cell repertoires of under 700 subjects by immunosequencing and related them to cytomegalovirus serostatus. An early release covering about 600 HLA-typed donors comprised 250 to 350 gigabases of sequencing data and around 80 million unique TCR sequences. In addition to the first cohort of roughly 670 subjects, a separate validation cohort of 120 different subjects was used. Among 300 to 500 genotyped donors of the cohort, an average of around 250,000 unique TCR beta nucleotide sequences was sequenced per donor, of which about 18% were non-productive. HLA typing covered class I and class II loci at four-digit resolution.

What the research found in general, with its limitations: This cohort had only TCR beta chains sequenced, and the lack of alpha or paired-chain data limited which features could be detected. In a later analysis, HLA-associated TCR beta chains showed more clonal expansion and lower generation probabilities than non-associated chains that were equally common. Because HLA typing was unavailable for some donors at each locus, only the typed subset was used in association tests. In an earlier analysis of some 500 of the donors, most TCR beta V segments appeared in productive rearrangements about 87% or about 30% of the time, broadly matching IMGT annotations. A group of highly shared sequence variants was considered likely to be a technical artifact of the sequencing pipeline. The presence/absence analyses assumed that sequencing depth was roughly uniform across donors, and that assumption may not be true. Most TCR sequences were observed very rarely across donors, whereas some public TCRs were present in many individuals. The classifier was reported to diagnose cytomegalovirus status with high specificity and sensitivity in both the original and validation cohorts. A later analysis reported that several top co-occurrence clusters appeared linked to parvovirus B19, influenza, CMV and Epstein-Barr virus. In a later genetic analysis, a missense DCLRE1C variant was associated with V-gene and J-gene trimming of TCR beta chains, and the association was replicated in an independent cohort. Some IMGT-functional V segments, including TRBV6-2 and TRBV6-3, could not be distinguished by the 87-base-pair reads and were therefore excluded. In vitro tests confirmed that a few of the cytomegalovirus-associated TCR beta chains recognize cytomegalovirus antigens. In a later analysis, TCR association rates were found to vary across HLA loci, with the most associated TCRs seen for DRB1 alleles and the fewest for HLA-C alleles. A later genetic analysis reported fewer N-insertions in productive TCRs among donors in an Asian-associated ancestry cluster than the roughly 700-donor mean. In a later analysis, most CMV-associated TCR beta chains were found to appear HLA-restricted, with HLA associations seemingly driven largely by CMV exposure. In a later analysis, some 17,000 TCR beta sequences were associated with specific HLA alleles at a false discovery rate of 0.05. In the study, approximately 160 TCR beta chains were listed as associated with cytomegalovirus. The only immune exposure information available for the cohort was CMV serostatus. A further reported finding was that TCR beta sequences accurately predicted the HLA-A and HLA-B alleles for most subjects in the first cohort. Assigning TCR associations to individual alleles was difficult when HLA alleles, especially DR and DQ, strongly co-occurred. The authors suggested that the approach could potentially be extended to other disease states and immunological phenotypes. The earlier analysis of around 600 of the donors excluded around 17 rarely observed V segments, including chromosome 9 orphons, because counts were too low. Linkage disequilibrium might explain the correlated functional status among segregating V segments, but an unknown experimental factor could not be excluded.

Worth noting for this clone: No antigen is known for it. Base qualities are missing; no much larger clone stands one base away.

At the junction V is shortened by 5 bases and J by 0 bases, with 4 bases in between. The CDR3 starts with the cysteine, ends with the phenylalanine, and has 12 residues. Just the 36-base CDR3 DNA is kept, in frame starting at base 1. The germline V gene yields MNHEY for CDR1 and SVGAGI for CDR2. Preparation of the library involved the immunoSEQ multiplex PCR assay. A mixture of 60 forward primers for TCR Vbeta segments and 13 reverse primers for TCR Jbeta segments was used in the multiplex PCR. Amplification of the CDR3 region of rearranged TCR beta genes was performed with a multiplex PCR assay on genomic DNA. Amplified TCR beta libraries were sequenced as 87-base-pair reads on the Illumina HiSeq System. In the source study's methods: A later analysis counted approximately 74 million unique TCR beta chains across the 500 to 850 repertoires, and approximately 11 million of these chains were shared by at least two donors. Raw reads were error-corrected and collapsed into unique sequences by a nearest-neighbor algorithm in which closely related sequences were merged to remove PCR and sequencing errors. CDR3 sequences were aligned to IMGT reference sequences to assign V, D and J gene segments. For a sequence to be retained, a match of at least six nucleotides was required to both a V gene segment and a J gene segment. A rearrangement counted as productive if the CDR3 had no stop codons and remained in frame with V and J, and every other rearrangement counted as non-productive. Following IMGT convention, CDR3 was defined as the stretch from the second conserved V-encoded cysteine to the conserved J-encoded phenylalanine. The earlier analysis of some 550 of the donors excluded any sequence lacking an unambiguous match to a single V gene segment. In an earlier analysis of several hundred of the donors, a V segment was called functional when productive rearrangements were above 56.7%, and segregating when the standard deviation between donors exceeded 5%. A statistical classification framework was built for diagnosing cytomegalovirus status from the catalog of TCR beta chain sequences. V and J gene assignment, in a later analysis, came from comparing TCR nucleotide sequences with IMGT/GENE-DB human TR gene sequences. A later analysis assigned CDR3 sequences and most-parsimonious VDJ recombination scenarios with the TCRdist pipeline. In a later analysis, each TCR beta chain was defined by its CDR3 amino acid sequence together with its V-gene family, and reads without a unique V-gene family were excluded. As a way to deal with suspected cross-contamination and a sequencing artifact, a later analysis dropped 592 nucleotide sequences that were highly shared and had low generation probability. In a later analysis, a clonal expansion index was calculated for each public chain from normalized within-repertoire ranks of inferred template counts. Generation probabilities in a later analysis came from a VDJ recombination model fitted to out-of-frame rearrangements, and those results were checked against IGoR. Hypergeometric tests were used in a later analysis to score TCR-TCR, TCR-HLA and TCR-CMV co-occurrence, with a repertoire-size bias correction applied to the TCR pairs. A later analysis estimated false discovery rates by permuting HLA or CMV assignments 20 times. A later analysis grouped co-occurring TCRs with DBSCAN, adding TCRdist sequence similarity when clustering within HLA-allele-positive subsets. Repertoires with fewer than 30,000 or more than 120,000 public chains were left out of co-occurrence clustering, as were several repertoires with anomalous nucleotide sharing. TCRdb's version of the immuneACCESS table is confined to in-frame rearrangements and falls short of the full clone set. An unresolved V gene accounts for under half of the shortfall where checked; the remainder is of unknown origin. Clone size and V and J calls were adopted from that table, with D and trimming inferred from the DNA. The sample includes 50,000 to 70,000 clones, with 70% to 75% observed a single time. Approximately 35% of the sample goes to the ten largest clones.

The cohort consisted of more than 650 healthy bone marrow donors. At the time of sampling, all cohort members were nominally healthy, though unrecorded immune exposures were likely present. The donor tested CMV seropositive and was one of the 289 seropositive cohort members. Every donor gave a peripheral blood sample, and the peripheral blood mononuclear cells from that sample were used for TCR beta sequencing. Genomic DNA extraction from the blood cell samples was performed with the Qiagen DNeasy Blood Extraction Kit. The receptor's source is a man aged 35 to 55 in good health and CMV-seropositive. The sequenced sample consisted of PBMCs. The chain employs TRBV6-5 and TRBJ1-2, with no confident D gene call. The sequenced DNA: TGTGCCAGCAGTCAATCTAACTATGGCTACACCTTC. The encoded protein is CASSQSNYGYTF.